This T cell receptor beta chain was retrieved from a study of T-cell reconstitution after alpha-beta-depleted transplantation in children. The table lists this clonotype with many counts. The library targeted TCRbeta and was prepared with unique molecular identifiers. TCRdb re-called the PCR reads with MiXCR, one entry per CDR3 protein. The sample has over 150,000 distinct CDR3 sequences; more than 6.5% are singletons. The source material was PBMCs from the stem cell graft donor, sampled from the stem cell graft. This receptor was identified in a human donor who donated a stem cell graft to a child with Wiskott-Aldrich syndrome.

CDR3 sequence reads: CASSYSSRAREKLFF. CDR3 in DNA: TGTGCCAGCAGTTACTCGAGCAGGGCGAGGGAAAAACTGTTTTTT. The rearrangement uses TRBV6-5 and TRBJ1-4, with D possibly matching TRBD1 (5 bases). Germline V CDR1 and CDR2: MNHEY, SVGAGI. The V gene lost 0 bases and the J gene lost 8 bases, with 13 bases spanning the gap. The CDR3 runs to 15 residues.